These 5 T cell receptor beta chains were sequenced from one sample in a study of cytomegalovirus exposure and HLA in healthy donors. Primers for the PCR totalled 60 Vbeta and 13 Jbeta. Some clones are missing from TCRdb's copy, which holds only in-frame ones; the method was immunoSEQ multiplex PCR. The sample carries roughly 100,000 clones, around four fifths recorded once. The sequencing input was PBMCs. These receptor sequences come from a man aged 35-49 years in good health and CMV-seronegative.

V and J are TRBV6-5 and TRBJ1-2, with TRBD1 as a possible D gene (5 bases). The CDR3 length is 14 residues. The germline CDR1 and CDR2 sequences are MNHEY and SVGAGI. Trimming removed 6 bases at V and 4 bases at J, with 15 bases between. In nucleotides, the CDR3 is TGTGCCAGCAGCACAGGTATCTCTATCTATGGCTACACCTTC. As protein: CASSTGISIYGYTF.

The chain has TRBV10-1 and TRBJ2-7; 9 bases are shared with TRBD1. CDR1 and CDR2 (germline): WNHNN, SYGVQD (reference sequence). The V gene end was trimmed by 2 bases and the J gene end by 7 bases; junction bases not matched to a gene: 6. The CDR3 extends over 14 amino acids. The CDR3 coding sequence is TGCGCCAGCAGTGAGGGGACAGGGTTGGGGGAGCAGTACTTC. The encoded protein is CASSEGTGLGEQYF.

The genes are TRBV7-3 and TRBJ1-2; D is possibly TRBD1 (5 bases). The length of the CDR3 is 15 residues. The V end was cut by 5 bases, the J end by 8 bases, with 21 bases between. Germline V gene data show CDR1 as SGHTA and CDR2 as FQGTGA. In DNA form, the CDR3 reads TGTGCCAGCAGCGGGAACTACGGACAACTCGGGGGCTACACCTTC. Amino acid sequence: CASSGNYGQLGGYTF. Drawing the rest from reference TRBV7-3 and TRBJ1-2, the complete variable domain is GAGVSQTPSNKVTEKGKYVELRCDPISGHTALYWYRQSLGQGPEFLIYFQGTGAADDSGLPNDRFFAVRPEGSVSTLKIQRTERGDSAVYLCASSGNYGQLGGYTFGSGTRLTVV.

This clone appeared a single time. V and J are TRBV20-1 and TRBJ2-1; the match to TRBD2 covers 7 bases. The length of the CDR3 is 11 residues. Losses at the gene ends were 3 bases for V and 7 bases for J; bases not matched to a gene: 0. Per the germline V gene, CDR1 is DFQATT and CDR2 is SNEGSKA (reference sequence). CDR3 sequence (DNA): TGCAGTGCTAGCGGGGGGAATGAGCAGTTCTTC. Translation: CSASGGNEQFF.

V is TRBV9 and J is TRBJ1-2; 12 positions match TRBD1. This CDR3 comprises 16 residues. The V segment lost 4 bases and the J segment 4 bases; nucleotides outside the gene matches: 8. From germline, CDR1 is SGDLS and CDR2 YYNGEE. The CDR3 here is CASSQDPGQGAYGYTF. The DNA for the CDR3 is TGTGCCAGCAGCCAAGACCCGGGACAGGGGGCCTATGGCTACACCTTC.